This TCR beta chain was observed in a study of blood T cell repertoires in COVID-19. Whole-study context: From the United States, Italy and Spain came samples of acute and convalescent COVID-19. From T cells, B-cell-depleted T cells, or PBMCs came the material, which was cDNA or gDNA.

How the authors handled the data: How many nucleated cells were present was estimated from reference gene primer amplification. Assay: immunoSEQ multiplex PCR; the TCRdb copy retains only in-frame clones and omits some. V and J calls and clone size are those listed in that table; D and trimming were worked out from the DNA. The sample lists under 130,000 clones; around 81% were seen once. There are 15 residues in the CDR3. The V gene end was trimmed by 0 bases and the J gene end by 5 bases; junction bases not matched to a gene: 5. The receptor's source is a man at least 80 years old with acute or convalescent COVID-19. Sequenced input: peripheral blood. J is TRBJ1-1 and V is TRBV23-1, with TRBD1 identical over 8 bases. TRBV23-1 is given ORF status, its function remaining uncertain. In DNA form, the CDR3 reads TGCGCCAGCAGTCAATCACAGGGGGAGGATACTGAAGCTTTCTTT. It codes for CASSQSQGEDTEAFF.